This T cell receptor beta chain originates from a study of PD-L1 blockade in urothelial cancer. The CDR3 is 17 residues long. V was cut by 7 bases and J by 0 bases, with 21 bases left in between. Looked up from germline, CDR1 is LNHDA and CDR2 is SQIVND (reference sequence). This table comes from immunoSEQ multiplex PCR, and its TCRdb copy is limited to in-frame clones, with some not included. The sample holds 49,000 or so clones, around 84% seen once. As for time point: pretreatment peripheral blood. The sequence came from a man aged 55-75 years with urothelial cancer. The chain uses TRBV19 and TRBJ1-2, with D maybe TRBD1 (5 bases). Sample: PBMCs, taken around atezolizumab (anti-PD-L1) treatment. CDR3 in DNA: TGTGCCAGTACATGGGGGAGCGGGGCGCTAGCTAACTATGGCTACACCTTC. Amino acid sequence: CASTWGSGALANYGYTF. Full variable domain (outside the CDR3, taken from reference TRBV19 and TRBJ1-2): DGGITQSPKYLFRKEGQNVTLSCEQNLNHDAMYWYRQDPGQGLRLIYYSQIVNDFQKGDIAEGYSVSREKKESFPLTVTSAQKNPTAFYLCASTWGSGALANYGYTFGSGTRLTVV.